This is a list of T cell receptor beta chains from one sample in a study of CXCR3-negative and CXCR3-positive naive CD8 T cells. TCRdb derives one entry per CDR3 protein from the 5' RACE reads, leaving out DNA. Recorded for this sample: 38,000 or so distinct CDR3 sequences. Sequencing input: naive CXCR3- CD8+ T cells from blood. The receptors here all came from a human donor in good health. Some clones in this sample may be carry-over from other donors' samples. Each CDR3 is given with its conserved first and last residue.

v_gene	j_gene	CDR3aa
TRBV6-5	TRBJ2-7	CASSYSDRDYEQYF
TRBV27	TRBJ2-1	CASSLSPTISEQFF
TRBV29-1	TRBJ2-1	CSVELGSGRADNEQFF
TRBV7-3	TRBJ2-1	CASSLQGAGNEQFF
TRBV7-9	TRBJ2-7	CGAAASGSYEQYF
TRBV7-3	TRBJ2-3	CASSLGTGGPGDTQYF
TRBV28	TRBJ2-3	CASSLQGTDTQYF
TRBV7-6	TRBJ2-7	CASSLEGTGISYEQYF
TRBV12-3/TRBV12-4	TRBJ1-5	CASSLGPTDSNQPQHF
TRBV6-2/TRBV6-3	TRBJ1-2	CASSYALGRDRRYGYTF
TRBV13	TRBJ2-2	CASSPIGHSNTGELFF
TRBV28	TRBJ1-5	CASSYYSGTGRQPQHF
TRBV28	TRBJ2-1	CASSLGTSLDEQFF
TRBV28	TRBJ1-1	CASSFWRLNTEAFF
TRBV7-8	TRBJ2-1	CASSLSGSGLSYNEQFF
TRBV7-2	TRBJ1-1	CASSLERYTGITEAFF
TRBV9	TRBJ2-7	CASSVAGHEQYF
TRBV20-1	TRBJ2-1	CSAPLGGASDYNEQFF
TRBV28	TRBJ2-1	CASAKTLAGDSSYNEQFF
TRBV7-2	TRBJ2-1	CASSLWEAGNNEQFF
TRBV28	TRBJ2-1	CASDKNFNEQFF
TRBV27	TRBJ2-5	CASRILDGGETQYF
TRBV6-2/TRBV6-3	TRBJ2-5	CASSYLGQGAETQYF
TRBV29-1	TRBJ2-1	CSERQGSSYNEQFF
TRBV6-6	TRBJ2-7	CASSGQGDEQYF
TRBV29-1	TRBJ2-1	CSVSGGSYNEQFF
TRBV28	TRBJ2-1	CASSLQGNEQFF
TRBV7-9	TRBJ1-5	CASSSATVPQPQHF
TRBV28	TRBJ2-1	CASTPGWTSNEQFF
TRBV6-6	TRBJ2-7	CASSPPPGKDYEQYF
TRBV28	TRBJ2-2	CASTQANTGELFF
TRBV4-3	TRBJ2-1	CASSQELGGIYNEQFF
TRBV7-2	TRBJ2-1	CASSLVGGRPTYNEQFF
TRBV5-1	TRBJ2-1	CASSLGTPNEQFF
TRBV28	TRBJ2-7	CASSLTFFSSYEQYF
TRBV5-6	TRBJ2-5	CASSLENQETQYF
TRBV29-1	TRBJ2-2	CSSWVDTGELFF
TRBV7-2	TRBJ2-7	CASSFWSYKQYF
TRBV20-1	TRBJ1-3	CSATRGDREAGNTIYF
TRBV7-3	TRBJ2-7	CASSFGAGNSYEQYF
TRBV4-1	TRBJ2-3	CASSQVGQGADTQYF
TRBV6-2/TRBV6-3	TRBJ2-4	CASRLEGVEYF